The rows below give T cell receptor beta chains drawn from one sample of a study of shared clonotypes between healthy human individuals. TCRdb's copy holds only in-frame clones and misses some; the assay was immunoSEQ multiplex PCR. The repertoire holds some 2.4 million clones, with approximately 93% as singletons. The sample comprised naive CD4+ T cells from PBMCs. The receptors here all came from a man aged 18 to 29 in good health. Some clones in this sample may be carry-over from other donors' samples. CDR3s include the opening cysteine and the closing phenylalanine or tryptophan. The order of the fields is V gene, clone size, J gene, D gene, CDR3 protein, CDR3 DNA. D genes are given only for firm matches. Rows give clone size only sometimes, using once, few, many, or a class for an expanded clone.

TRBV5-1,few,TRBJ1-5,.,CASSLDANQPQHF,TGCGCCAGCAGCTTGGACGCGAATCAGCCCCAGCATTTT
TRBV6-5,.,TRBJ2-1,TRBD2,CASSRAGAAYNEQFF,TGTGCCAGCAGTAGAGCGGGAGCTGCCTACAATGAGCAGTTCTTC
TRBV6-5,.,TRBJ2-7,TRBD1,CASSQATGGYEQYF,TGTGCCAGCAGTCAAGCGACAGGGGGCTACGAGCAGTACTTC
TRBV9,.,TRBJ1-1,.,CASSAALPGSTEAFF,TGTGCCAGCAGCGCCGCCCTACCGGGGAGCACTGAAGCTTTCTTT
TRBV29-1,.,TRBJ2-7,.,CSVARASDSVQYF,TGCAGCGTTGCGCGGGCCAGCGATTCAGTGCAGTACTTC
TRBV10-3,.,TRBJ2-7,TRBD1,CAISERTGNEQYF,TGTGCCATCAGTGAACGGACAGGGAACGAGCAGTACTTC
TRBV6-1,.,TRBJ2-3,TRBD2,CASYASGRRDTQYF,TGTGCCAGCTACGCTAGCGGGAGACGGGATACGCAGTATTTT
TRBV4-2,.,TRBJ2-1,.,CASSQGAGNEQFF,TGTGCCAGCAGCCAAGGTGCTGGCAATGAGCAGTTCTTC
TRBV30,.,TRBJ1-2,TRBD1,CAWVTGGGGYTF,TGTGCCTGGGTTACAGGGGGTGGTGGCTACACCTTC
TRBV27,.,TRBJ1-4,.,CASRRRITATNEKLFF,TGTGCCAGCAGGCGTCGGATTACTGCAACTAATGAAAAACTGTTTTTT
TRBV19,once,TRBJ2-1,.,CATSGLTSSYNEQFF,TGTGCCACTTCGGGACTTACAAGCTCCTACAATGAGCAGTTCTTC
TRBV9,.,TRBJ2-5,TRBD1,CASSGPTGFQETQYF,TGTGCCAGCAGCGGTCCGACAGGGTTCCAAGAGACCCAGTACTTC
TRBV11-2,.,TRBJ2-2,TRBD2,CASSSQTSEGPGELFF,TGTGCCAGCAGCTCCCAGACTAGCGAGGGCCCCGGGGAGCTGTTTTTT
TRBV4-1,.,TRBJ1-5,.,CASSQEFLSGYSNQPQHF,TGCGCCAGCAGCCAAGAATTTTTGTCGGGGTATAGCAATCAGCCCCAGCATTTT
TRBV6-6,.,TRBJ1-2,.,CASSYSERGQGGYTF,TGTGCCAGCAGTTACTCCGAGCGGGGTCAGGGGGGCTACACCTTC
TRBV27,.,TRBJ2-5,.,CASSLSGETQYF,TGTGCCAGCAGTTTATCTGGGGAGACCCAGTACTTC
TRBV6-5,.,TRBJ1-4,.,CASSSVTTNEKLFF,TGTGCCAGCAGTTCGGTTACAACTAATGAAAAACTGTTTTTT
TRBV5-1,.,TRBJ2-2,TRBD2,CASRSLAEFTGELFF,TGCGCCAGCAGGTCCCTAGCGGAATTCACCGGGGAGCTGTTTTTT
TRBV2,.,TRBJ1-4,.,CASSENRNEKLFF,TGTGCCAGCAGTGAGAACAGAAATGAAAAACTGTTTTTT
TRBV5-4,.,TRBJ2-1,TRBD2,CASSFSGNSYNEQFF,TGTGCCAGCAGCTTTAGCGGGAACTCCTACAATGAGCAGTTCTTC
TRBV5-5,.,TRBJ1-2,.,CASSLDPGLGGYTF,TGTGCCAGCAGCTTGGATCCGGGTTTGGGTGGCTACACCTTC
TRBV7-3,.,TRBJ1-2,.,CASSLGTDYGYTF,TGTGCCAGCAGCTTGGGGACGGATTATGGCTACACCTTC
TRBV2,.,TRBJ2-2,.,CASKGEAGTEELFF,TGTGCCAGCAAGGGGGAGGCGGGCACCGAGGAGCTGTTTTTT
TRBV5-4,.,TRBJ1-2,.,CASSLGRGDGYTF,TGTGCCAGCAGCTTGGGGCGCGGAGATGGCTACACCTTC
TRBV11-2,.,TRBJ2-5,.,CASSFLTLTETQYF,TGTGCCAGCAGCTTTTTAACACTCACAGAGACCCAGTACTTC
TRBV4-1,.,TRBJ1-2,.,CASSQEGYGYTF,TGCGCCAGCAGCCAAGAGGGCTATGGCTACACCTTC
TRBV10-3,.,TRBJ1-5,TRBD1,CAISAGQGIGNQPQHF,TGTGCCATCAGTGCCGGACAGGGGATAGGTAATCAGCCCCAGCATTTT
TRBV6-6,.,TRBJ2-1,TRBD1,CASSYGTGNEQFF,TGTGCCAGCAGTTACGGGACAGGGAATGAGCAGTTCTTC
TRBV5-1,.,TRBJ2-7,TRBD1,CASKGGQGAYEQYF,TGCGCCAGCAAAGGGGGACAGGGGGCTTACGAGCAGTACTTC
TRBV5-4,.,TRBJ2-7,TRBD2,CASSPGGQSSYEQYF,TGTGCCAGCAGCCCGGGGGGTCAAAGCTCCTACGAGCAGTACTTC
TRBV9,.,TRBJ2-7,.,CASSVEEGVVYEQYF,TGTGCCAGCAGCGTAGAGGAGGGAGTAGTCTACGAGCAGTACTTC
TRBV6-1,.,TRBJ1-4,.,CASTLGGGNEKLFF,TGTGCCAGCACTCTGGGGGGGGGTAATGAAAAACTGTTTTTT
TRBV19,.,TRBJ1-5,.,CASSLRGSYSNQPQHF,TGTGCCAGTAGCCTTCGAGGCAGCTATAGCAATCAGCCCCAGCATTTT
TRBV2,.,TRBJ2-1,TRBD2,CASTSRLAGFEQFF,TGTGCCAGCACCTCCCGACTAGCGGGTTTCGAGCAGTTCTTC
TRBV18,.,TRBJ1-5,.,CASSPHPEGQPQHF,TGTGCCAGCTCACCCCACCCCGAGGGTCAGCCCCAGCATTTT
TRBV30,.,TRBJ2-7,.,CAWSAYSVGGSYEQYF,TGTGCCTGGAGTGCCTATTCGGTTGGAGGGTCCTACGAGCAGTACTTC
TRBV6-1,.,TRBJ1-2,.,CASSEAQWGSGYTF,TGTGCCAGCAGTGAAGCGCAGTGGGGGTCTGGCTACACCTTC
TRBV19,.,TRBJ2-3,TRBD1,CASTPDRAFTDTQYF,TGTGCCAGTACCCCGGACAGGGCTTTCACAGATACGCAGTATTTT
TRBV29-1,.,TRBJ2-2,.,CSVTVGIHTGELFF,TGCAGCGTCACCGTAGGGATACACACCGGGGAGCTGTTTTTT
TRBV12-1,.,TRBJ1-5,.,CASSFGRQGSGRAPQHF,TGTGCCAGCAGCTTCGGCCGACAGGGCTCTGGGCGGGCGCCCCAGCATTTT
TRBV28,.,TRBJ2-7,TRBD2,CASSYGTSGTYEQYF,TGTGCCAGCAGCTACGGGACTAGCGGCACCTACGAGCAGTACTTC
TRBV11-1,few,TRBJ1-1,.,CASSLERMNTEAFF,TGTGCCAGCAGCTTAGAACGGATGAACACTGAAGCTTTCTTT
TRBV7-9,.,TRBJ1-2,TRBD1,CASSPRDRDYGYTF,TGTGCCAGCAGCCCCCGGGACAGAGACTATGGCTACACCTTC
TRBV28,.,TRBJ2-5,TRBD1,CASSQGARRGETQYF,TGTGCCAGCAGTCAGGGGGCGAGACGAGGAGAGACCCAGTACTTC
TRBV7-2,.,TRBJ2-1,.,CASSFSGTSYNEQFF,TGTGCCAGCAGCTTTAGCGGTACCTCCTACAATGAGCAGTTCTTC
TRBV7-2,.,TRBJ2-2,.,CASSLEANTGELFF,TGTGCCAGCAGCTTAGAGGCGAACACCGGGGAGCTGTTTTTT
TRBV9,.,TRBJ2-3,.,CASSSGPRVMADTQYF,TGTGCCAGCAGCTCCGGCCCCCGGGTTATGGCAGATACGCAGTATTTT
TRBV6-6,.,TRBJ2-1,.,CASSHDDVEQFF,TGTGCCAGCAGCCACGACGACGTAGAGCAGTTCTTC
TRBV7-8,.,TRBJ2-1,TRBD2,CASSIRGLGFEQFF,TGTGCCAGCAGCATTCGGGGACTAGGGTTCGAGCAGTTCTTC
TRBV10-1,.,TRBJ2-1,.,CASSEQAIPSYNEQFF,TGCGCCAGCAGTGAGCAGGCAATCCCCTCCTACAATGAGCAGTTCTTC
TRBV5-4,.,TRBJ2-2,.,CASSLNRAAELFF,TGTGCCAGCAGCTTGAACAGGGCTGCCGAGCTGTTTTTT
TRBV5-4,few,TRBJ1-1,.,CASSATGRAFEAFF,TGTGCCAGCAGCGCCACCGGGAGAGCATTTGAAGCTTTCTTT
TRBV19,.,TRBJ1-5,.,CASDLRGAARSYSNQPQHF,TGTGCCAGCGATCTCCGGGGGGCAGCAAGAAGCTATAGCAATCAGCCCCAGCATTTT